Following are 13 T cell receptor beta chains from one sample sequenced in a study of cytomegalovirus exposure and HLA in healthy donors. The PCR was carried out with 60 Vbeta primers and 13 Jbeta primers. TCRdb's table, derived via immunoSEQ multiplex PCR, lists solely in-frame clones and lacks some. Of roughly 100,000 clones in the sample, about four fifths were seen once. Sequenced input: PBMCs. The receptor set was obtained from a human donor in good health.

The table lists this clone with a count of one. In nucleotides, the CDR3 is TGTGCCAGCAGCTTTGACCCCACGGGGGTTTCACCCCTCCACTTT. Translation gives CASSFDPTGVSPLHF. The chain links TRBV5-8 to TRBJ1-6, with D possibly matching TRBD1 (5 bases). Trimming stripped 2 bases from V and 9 bases from J, with 15 bases between. CDR3 length: 15 amino acids. Germline CDR1 SGHTS, CDR2 YDEGEE.

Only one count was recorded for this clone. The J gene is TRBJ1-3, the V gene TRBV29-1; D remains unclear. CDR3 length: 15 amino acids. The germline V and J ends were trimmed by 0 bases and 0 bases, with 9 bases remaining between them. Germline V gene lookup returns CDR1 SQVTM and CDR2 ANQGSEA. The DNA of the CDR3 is TGCAGCGTTGAAGACAGTTTCTTCTCTGGAAACACCATATATTTT. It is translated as CSVEDSFFSGNTIYF.

CDR3 loop: CSVRLAGVHTGELFF. The DNA of the CDR3 is TGCAGCGTCCGACTAGCGGGAGTTCACACCGGGGAGCTGTTTTTT. J is TRBJ2-2 and V is TRBV29-1; the match to TRBD2 covers 12 bases. Germline V gene sequence: CDR1 SQVTM, CDR2 ANQGSEA. The CDR3 length is 15 residues. Trimming took 6 bases from V and 3 from J; bases not matched to a gene: 5.

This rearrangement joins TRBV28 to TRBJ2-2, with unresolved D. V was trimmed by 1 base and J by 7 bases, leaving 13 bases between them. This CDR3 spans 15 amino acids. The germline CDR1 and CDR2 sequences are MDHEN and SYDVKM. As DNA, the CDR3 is TGTGCCAGCAGTTTATCAGCCGGGTTCGGCGGGGAGCTGTTTTTT. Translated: CASSLSAGFGGELFF.

CDR3 bases: TGTGCCAGCAGCTTAGGACTAGCGGGGGGACCCCAAGAGACCCAGTACTTC. Its translation is CASSLGLAGGPQETQYF. This sequence joins TRBV9 and TRBJ2-5, with TRBD2 matching 14 bases. CDR3 size: 17 residues. V lost 4 bases and J lost 1; bases outside the gene matches: 6. The V gene's germline CDR1 is SGDLS and CDR2 YYNGEE.

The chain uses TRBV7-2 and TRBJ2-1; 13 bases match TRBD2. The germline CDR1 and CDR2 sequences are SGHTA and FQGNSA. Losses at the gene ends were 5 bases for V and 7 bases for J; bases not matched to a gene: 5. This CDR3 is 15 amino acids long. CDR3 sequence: CASSLRTSGSNEQFF. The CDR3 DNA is TGTGCCAGCAGCCTTAGGACTAGCGGGAGTAATGAGCAGTTCTTC.

The CDR3 DNA sequence: TGTGCCAGGGGGGGGCAGCCCGACAATCAGCCCCAGCATTTT. Translation: CARGGQPDNQPQHF. The V gene is TRBV7-9, the J gene TRBJ1-5, with D possibly matching TRBD1 (6 bases). This CDR3 is 14 amino acids long. The V end lost 9 bases, the J end lost 3 bases, and 15 bases lay between the germline ends. Germline CDR1 and CDR2: SEHNR and FQNEAQ (reference sequence).

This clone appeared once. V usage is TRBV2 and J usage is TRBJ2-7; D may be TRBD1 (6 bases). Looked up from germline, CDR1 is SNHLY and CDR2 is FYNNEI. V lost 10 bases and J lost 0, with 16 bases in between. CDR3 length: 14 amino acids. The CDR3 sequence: CATLDSEYSYEQYF. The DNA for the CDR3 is TGTGCCACCCTGGACAGCGAGTACTCCTACGAGCAGTACTTC. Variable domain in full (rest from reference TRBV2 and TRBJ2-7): EPEVTQTPSHQVTQMGQEVILRCVPISNHLYFYWYRQILGQKVEFLVSFYNNEISEKSEIFDDQFSVERPDGSNFTLKIRSTKLEDSAMYFCATLDSEYSYEQYFGPGTRLTVT.

The CDR3 bases are TGTGCCAGCAGCTTACCGGGACTAGCGGGAGGTCAGGCGAACCAGTTCTTC. Its translation is CASSLPGLAGGQANQFF. The chain is built from TRBV7-9 and TRBJ2-1, with 15 bases identical to TRBD2. Per the germline V gene, CDR1 is SEHNR and CDR2 is FQNEAQ (reference sequence). After removal of 2 bases from V and 13 bases from J, the junction contained 12 bases not matched to a gene. The CDR3 covers 17 residues.

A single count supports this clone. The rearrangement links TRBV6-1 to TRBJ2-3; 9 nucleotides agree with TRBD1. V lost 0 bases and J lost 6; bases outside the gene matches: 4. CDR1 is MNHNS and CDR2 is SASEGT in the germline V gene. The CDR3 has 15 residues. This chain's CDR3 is CASSEAGDRGDTQYF. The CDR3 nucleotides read TGTGCCAGCAGTGAAGCAGGAGACAGGGGGGATACGCAGTATTTT.

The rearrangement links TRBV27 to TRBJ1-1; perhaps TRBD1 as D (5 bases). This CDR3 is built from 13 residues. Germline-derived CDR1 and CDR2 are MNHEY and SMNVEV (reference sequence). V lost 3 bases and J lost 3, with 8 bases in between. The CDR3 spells CASSFWGDTEAFF. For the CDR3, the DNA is TGTGCCAGCAGTTTTTGGGGGGACACTGAAGCTTTCTTT.

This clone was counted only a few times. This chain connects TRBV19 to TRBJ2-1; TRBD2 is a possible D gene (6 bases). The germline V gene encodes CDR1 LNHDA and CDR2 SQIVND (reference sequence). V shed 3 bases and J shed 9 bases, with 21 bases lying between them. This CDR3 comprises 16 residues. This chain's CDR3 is CASSIGLGRGRSEQFF. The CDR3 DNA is TGTGCCAGTAGTATTGGTCTAGGGCGGGGCAGGAGTGAGCAGTTCTTC.

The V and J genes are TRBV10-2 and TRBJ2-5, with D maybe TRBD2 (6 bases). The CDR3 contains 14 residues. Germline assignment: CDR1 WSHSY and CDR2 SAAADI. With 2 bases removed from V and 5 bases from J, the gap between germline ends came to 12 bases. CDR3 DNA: TGCGCCAGCAGTGAGCCCGGGGAGGAGGAGACCCAGTACTTC. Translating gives CASSEPGEEETQYF.